Following are 28 T cell receptor beta chains from one sample sequenced in a study of T cell repertoires in cytomegalovirus infection. TCRdb reanalysed the reads using MiXCR and keeps one entry per CDR3 protein. The table lists approximately 390,000 distinct CDR3 sequences, just under 35% of them singletons, with about 14% in the top ten. Antigen specificity for these receptors is unknown. The sequenced sample was cultured PBMCs, obtained from culture after CMV antigen stimulation. The receptors derive from a human donor in good health (CMV status not recorded). Some clones in this sample may be carry-over from other donors' samples.

This chain uses TRBV6-2 or TRBV6-3 with TRBJ2-2; no clear D gene. There are 16 residues in the CDR3. Germline CDR1 and CDR2: MNHEY and SVGEGT. Trimming left V 2 bases short and J 1 base short, with 11 bases between. DNA for the CDR3: TGTGCCAGCAGTTACCCCAGCAACAGGAACACCGGGGAGCTGTTTTTT. Translated, it gives CASSYPSNRNTGELFF.

The rearrangement uses TRBV28 and TRBJ1-5; D is ambiguous. This CDR3 region has 14 residues. Germline loops: CDR1 MDHEN, CDR2 SYDVKM. V lost 7 bases and J 7 bases, leaving 17 bases between the germline ends. CDR3 protein: CASTVANAWQPQHF. CDR3 bases: TGTGCCAGCACGGTGGCAAACGCCTGGCAGCCCCAGCATTTT.

The rearrangement joins TRBV12-3 or TRBV12-4 to TRBJ1-4; D is unresolved. The length of the CDR3 is 14 residues. V dropped 5 bases and J dropped 5 bases, with 12 bases sitting between them. The CDR3 nucleotides read TGTGCCAGCAGTCCAACCACAAAGAATGAAAAACTGTTTTTT. Its translation: CASSPTTKNEKLFF.

This clonotype was counted a few times. The chain couples TRBV28 to TRBJ1-6; D possibly corresponds to TRBD1 (5 bases). This CDR3 is built from 18 residues. CDR1 MDHEN and CDR2 SYDVKM come from the germline V gene. The V and J ends lost 5 bases and 2 bases respectively, with 19 bases between them. The CDR3 DNA follows: TGTGCCAGCAGTCGTCTGACCCACCAGGGAACCTATAATTCACCCCTCCACTTT. Its translation is CASSRLTHQGTYNSPLHF.

This chain links TRBV28 with TRBJ2-1, with D unclear. Trimming pared 5 bases from V and 6 bases from J, leaving 17 bases between. The CDR3 consists of 15 residues. The germline V gene has CDR1 MDHEN and CDR2 SYDVKM. CDR3 region: CASSPKVAPGNEQFF. CDR3 nucleotides: TGTGCCAGCAGTCCCAAGGTGGCTCCCGGCAATGAGCAGTTCTTC.

CDR3 region: CASRPQTGGYGNTIYF. The CDR3 DNA reads TGTGCCAGCAGACCTCAGACAGGAGGATACGGAAACACCATATATTTT. This rearrangement joins TRBV6-5 to TRBJ1-3, with D possibly TRBD1 on 6 matching bases. This CDR3 is built from 16 residues. CDR1 is MNHEY, CDR2 SVGAGI, per germline. Trimming took 6 bases from V and 4 from J, leaving 19 bases between them.

Ten or more counts support this clonotype. V usage is TRBV12-3 or TRBV12-4 and J usage is TRBJ2-5; 10 positions agree with TRBD2. The CDR3 totals 15 residues. V gave up 4 bases and J gave up 1 base; unmatched junction bases: 3. In nucleotides, the CDR3 is TGTGCCAGCAGTTCTCTAGCGGGGGCCCAAGAGACCCAGTACTTC. This codes for CASSSLAGAQETQYF.

This chain links TRBV7-9 with TRBJ1-4; 7 bases are shared with TRBD1. Germline loops: CDR1 SEHNR, CDR2 FQNEAQ (reference sequence). The CDR3 loop spans 18 amino acids. Trimming cost V 5 bases and J 2 bases; bases outside gene matches: 14. As DNA, the CDR3 is TGTGCCAGCAGCGCCGGGGACAGTGGTTGGTCTACTAATGAAAAACTGTTTTTT. Translation gives CASSAGDSGWSTNEKLFF.

At least ten counts were recorded for this clonotype. CDR3 DNA sequence: TGTGCCAGCAGCTTGAGAGCCGGGAGCACAGATACGCAGTATTTT. The encoded protein is CASSLRAGSTDTQYF. This chain connects TRBV7-2 to TRBJ2-3; unclear D gene. CDR1 is SGHTA and CDR2 is FQGNSA in the germline V gene. The germline V and J ends were trimmed by 3 bases and 0 bases, with 10 bases remaining between them. The length of the CDR3 is 15 residues. The full variable domain, rest sourced from reference TRBV7-2 and TRBJ2-3, is GAGVSQSPSNKVTEKGKDVELRCDPISGHTALYWYRQSLGQGLEFLIYFQGNSAPDKSGLPSDRFSAERTGGSVSTLTIQRTQQEDSAVYLCASSLRAGSTDTQYFGPGTRLTVL.

This clonotype appeared once. The chain is built from TRBV10-3 and TRBJ2-5; D is perhaps TRBD1 (5 bases). The germline CDR1 and CDR2 sequences are ENHRY and SYGVKD. Trimming removed 7 bases at V and 3 bases at J, with 12 bases between. CDR3 length: 13 residues. The CDR3 loop reads CAIKRQPEETQYF. Written as DNA, the CDR3 is TGTGCCATCAAGCGACAGCCAGAAGAGACCCAGTACTTC.

The V call is TRBV11-3, the J call TRBJ2-1, with 10 bases that match TRBD2. This CDR3 region has 16 residues. Germline V CDR1 and CDR2: SGHNT, YENEEA. After removal of 5 bases from V and 2 bases from J, the junction contained 6 bases not matched to a gene. DNA of the CDR3: TGTGCCAGCAGCATCGAAGCGGGGGGGGCCTACAATGAGCAGTTCTTC. It specifies CASSIEAGGAYNEQFF.

This clonotype has only a few counts. This rearrangement joins TRBV27 to TRBJ2-1, with TRBD2 as a possible D gene (6 bases). The CDR3 is 11 residues long. V lost 8 bases and J lost 9, with 11 bases in between. Germline V gene lookup returns CDR1 MNHEY and CDR2 SMNVEV (reference sequence). The CDR3 DNA sequence: TGTGCCAGCGGACTACTCCTTGAGCAGTTCTTC. It specifies CASGLLLEQFF.

V and J are TRBV19 and TRBJ1-1; D is undetermined. The germline V gene has CDR1 LNHDA and CDR2 SQIVND (reference sequence). Trimming shortened V by 3 bases and J by 6 bases, and 17 bases separated the two germline ends. This CDR3 region has 15 residues. CDR3 DNA sequence: TGTGCCAGTAGTATTGGCGGCAATCTAAAGGCTGAAGCTTTCTTT. Translation: CASSIGGNLKAEAFF.

The V call is TRBV9, the J call TRBJ1-1, with no clear D. Deletions cut 0 bases from V and 3 bases from J, with 12 bases between. Germline CDR1 reads SGDLS; CDR2 reads YYNGEE. This CDR3 comprises 15 residues. CDR3: CASSVGGLSDTEAFF. The CDR3 region has the DNA TGTGCCAGCAGCGTAGGGGGATTATCGGACACTGAAGCTTTCTTT. Using reference TRBV9 and TRBJ1-1 for the parts outside the CDR3, the full variable domain is DSGVTQTPKHLITATGQRVTLRCSPRSGDLSVYWYQQSLDQGLQFLIQYYNGEERAKGNILERFSAQQFPDLHSELNLSSLELGDSALYFCASSVGGLSDTEAFFGQGTRLTVV.

V usage is TRBV19 and J usage is TRBJ2-2; TRBD2 matches at 7 bases. CDR1 LNHDA and CDR2 SQIVND come from the germline V gene (reference sequence). CDR3 length equals 15 residues. V trimming: 5 bases; J trimming: 3 bases; junction bases outside the gene matches: 6. The CDR3 sequence is CASSFSGGYTGELFF. CDR3 DNA sequence: TGTGCCAGTAGTTTCTCGGGAGGTTACACCGGGGAGCTGTTTTTT.

This clonotype was seen a few times. V gene TRBV6-6 combines with J gene TRBJ2-7, with D possibly called TRBD1 or TRBD2 (5 bases each). There are 14 residues in the CDR3. CDR1 and CDR2 (germline): MNHNY, SVGAGI (reference sequence). The ends were cut back, 6 bases at V and 2 bases at J, with 14 bases in the middle. The CDR3 here is CASSAGTMTYEQYF. The CDR3 bases are TGTGCCAGCAGCGCCGGGACCATGACCTACGAGCAGTACTTC.

The chain is built from TRBV2 and TRBJ2-7, with D possibly TRBD2 on 6 matching bases. Trimming removed 6 bases at V and 3 bases at J, with 6 bases between. CDR1 is SNHLY, CDR2 FYNNEI, per germline. CDR3 length equals 11 residues. The CDR3 DNA is TGTGCCAGCAGGGAGGGCTACGAGCAGTACGTC. Translating gives CASREGYEQYV.

J is TRBJ1-2 and V is TRBV7-8; the D is unclear. Germline values: CDR1 SGHVS, CDR2 FQNEAQ. This CDR3 spans 11 amino acids. Trimming took 4 bases from V and 8 from J, leaving 8 bases between them. CDR3 sequence: CASSSPLGYTF. The CDR3, as DNA: TGTGCCAGCAGCTCGCCCCTCGGCTACACCTTC.

This clonotype has more than one count but fewer than ten. The chain recombines TRBV27 with TRBJ2-7, with D possibly being TRBD1 (6 bases). Trimming took off 5 bases at V and 0 bases at J, with 11 bases between the two ends. CDR1 is MNHEY, CDR2 SMNVEV, per germline (reference sequence). The CDR3 extends over 14 amino acids. This CDR3 is CASSPKTGSYEQYF. CDR3 bases: TGTGCCAGCAGTCCCAAGACAGGCTCCTACGAGCAGTACTTC.

The chain has TRBV7-9 and TRBJ2-1, with 8 bases aligning to TRBD2. Trimming removed 0 bases from V and 0 bases from J; junction bases left unmatched: 7. CDR1 is SEHNR, CDR2 FQNEAQ, per germline (reference sequence). The CDR3 length is 18 residues. The CDR3 loop reads CASSLAGVAGISYNEQFF. For the CDR3, the DNA is TGTGCCAGCAGCTTAGCGGGGGTAGCGGGGATCTCCTACAATGAGCAGTTCTTC. The full variable domain, completed using reference TRBV7-9 and TRBJ2-1, is DTGVSQNPRHKITKRGQNVTFRCDPISEHNRLYWYRQTLGQGPEFLTYFQNEAQLEKSRLLSDRFSAERPKGSFSTLEIQRTEQGDSAMYLCASSLAGVAGISYNEQFFGPGTRLTVL.

In its sample, this clonotype was seen many times. V usage is TRBV7-6 and J usage is TRBJ2-2; unclear D gene. V was cut by 6 bases and J by 0 bases, with 8 bases left in between. CDR1 and CDR2 from the germline V gene are SGHVS and FNYEAQ. This CDR3 has 14 residues. CDR3 sequence reads: CASRRVANTGELFF. DNA for the CDR3: TGTGCCAGCAGACGAGTCGCGAACACCGGGGAGCTGTTTTTT.

The genes are TRBV6-1 and TRBJ1-3; D might be TRBD1 (6 bases). In germline, CDR1 is MNHNS, CDR2 SASEGT. V lost 5 bases and J lost 0, with 17 bases in between. The CDR3 runs 17 residues. CDR3 amino acids: CASSIRPTGLSGNTIYF. The CDR3 region has the DNA TGTGCCAGCAGTATACGCCCGACAGGCCTCTCTGGAAACACCATATATTTT.

The chain combines TRBV20-1 with TRBJ1-1; the D is unclear. This CDR3 has 14 amino acids. Germline V gene data show CDR1 as DFQATT and CDR2 as SNEGSKA (reference sequence). With 6 bases removed from V and 0 bases from J, the gap between germline ends came to 14 bases. The CDR3 DNA sequence: TGCAGTGCGCCGTCGGCCGGATTGAACACTGAAGCTTTCTTT. Protein sequence: CSAPSAGLNTEAFF.

The chain links TRBV11-2 to TRBJ2-2, with a possible D match to TRBD1 (6 bases). The CDR3 is 14 residues long. Per germline, CDR1 SGHAT and CDR2 FQNNGV. V was trimmed by 1 base and J by 6 bases, leaving 9 bases between them. CDR3 residues: CASSLAGAAGELFF. DNA of the CDR3: TGTGCCAGCAGCTTAGCAGGGGCGGCCGGGGAGCTGTTTTTT.

The chain joins TRBV27 to TRBJ2-5, with D possibly being TRBD2 (6 bases). Per the germline V gene, CDR1 is MNHEY and CDR2 is SMNVEV (reference sequence). This CDR3 is built from 15 residues. The germline V and J ends were trimmed by 5 bases and 0 bases, with 13 bases remaining between them. CDR3 sequence: CASSRIRDYQETQYF. CDR3 DNA sequence: TGTGCCAGCAGTAGAATCCGGGACTACCAAGAGACCCAGTACTTC.

V gene TRBV7-9 combines with J gene TRBJ1-2; D call uncertain. Germline CDR1 SEHNR, CDR2 FQNEAQ (reference sequence). Trimming pared 0 bases from V and 0 bases from J, leaving 11 bases between. The CDR3 has 16 amino acids. The CDR3 protein is CASSLAGGSANYGYTF. CDR3 DNA sequence: TGTGCCAGCAGCTTAGCTGGCGGCTCTGCTAACTATGGCTACACCTTC. Drawing the rest from reference TRBV7-9 and TRBJ1-2, the complete variable domain is DTGVSQNPRHKITKRGQNVTFRCDPISEHNRLYWYRQTLGQGPEFLTYFQNEAQLEKSRLLSDRFSAERPKGSFSTLEIQRTEQGDSAMYLCASSLAGGSANYGYTFGSGTRLTVV.

Ten or more counts support this clonotype. J is TRBJ2-7 and V is TRBV5-1; D is uncertain. V lost 3 bases and J 6 bases, leaving 22 bases between the germline ends. Germline CDR1 and CDR2: SGHRS and YFSETQ. This CDR3 has 16 residues. CDR3 DNA: TGCGCCAGCAGCTCGGCCAGCCCCCCACTTTCGATCGAGCAGTACTTC. This translates into CASSSASPPLSIEQYF.

For the CDR3, the DNA is TGTGCCAGCAGTGAGACTAGAGCGCTAGCCAAAAACATTCAGTACTTC. It specifies CASSETRALAKNIQYF. This chain connects TRBV12-3 or TRBV12-4 to TRBJ2-4, with D perhaps matching TRBD2 (6 bases). V gave up 5 bases and J gave up 0 bases, with 14 bases separating them. The length of the CDR3 is 16 residues.